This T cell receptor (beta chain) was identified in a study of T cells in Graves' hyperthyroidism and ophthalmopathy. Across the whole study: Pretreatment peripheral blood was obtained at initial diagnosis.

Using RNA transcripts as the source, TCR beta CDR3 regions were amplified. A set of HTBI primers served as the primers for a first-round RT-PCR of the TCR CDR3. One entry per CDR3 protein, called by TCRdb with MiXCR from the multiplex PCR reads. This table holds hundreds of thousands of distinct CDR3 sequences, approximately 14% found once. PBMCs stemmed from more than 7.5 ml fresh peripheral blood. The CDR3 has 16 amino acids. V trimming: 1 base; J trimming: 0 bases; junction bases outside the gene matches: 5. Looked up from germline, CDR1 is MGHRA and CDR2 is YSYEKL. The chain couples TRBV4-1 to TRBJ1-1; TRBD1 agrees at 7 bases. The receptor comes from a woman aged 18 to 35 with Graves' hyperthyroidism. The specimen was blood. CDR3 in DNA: TGCGCCAGCAGCCAAGGGGCCGGGACAGTGAACACTGAAGCTTTCTTT. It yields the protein CASSQGAGTVNTEAFF.